Each of the 6 T cell receptor beta chains below was sequenced from the same sample in a study of radiation and T cells in renal cell carcinoma. The time point was: baseline pretreatment blood. Treatment reported: 15 Gy SBRT to primary tumor, nephrectomy 4 weeks later. The method was immunoSEQ multiplex PCR; TCRdb's version includes in-frame clones alone and lacks a portion of them. The sample lists some 150,000 clones, around four fifths occurring once. The sample consisted of blood, taken from a patient whose treatment included radiotherapy and nephrectomy. Receptor source: a woman aged 45-65 years with renal cell carcinoma.

This clone has only a few counts. This chain links TRBV7-2 with TRBJ2-7; D remains unclear. There are 13 residues in the CDR3. The V gene lost 8 bases and the J gene lost 0 bases, with 11 bases spanning the gap. Germline V gene sequence: CDR1 SGHTA, CDR2 FQGNSA. The CDR3 DNA sequence: TGTGCCAGCGGGGTTCACAGCTCCTACGAGCAGTACTTC. It yields the protein CASGVHSSYEQYF.

The V call is TRBV19, the J call TRBJ2-7; D might be TRBD1 (6 bases). CDR3 size: 12 residues. V lost 4 bases, J lost 8 bases, and 12 bases lay in between. Germline V CDR1 and CDR2: LNHDA, SQIVND (reference sequence). The CDR3 sequence is CASSTGQSQQYF. The DNA of the CDR3 is TGTGCCAGTAGTACCGGACAGTCCCAGCAGTACTTC.

The chain combines TRBV5-4 with TRBJ2-4, with D possibly matching TRBD1 (5 bases). V shed 1 base and J shed 6 bases, with 11 bases lying between them. The CDR3 extends over 14 amino acids. Germline assignment: CDR1 SGHNT and CDR2 YYREEE (reference sequence). The CDR3, as DNA: TGTGCCAGCAGCTTGACGACAGCAGGAAACATTCAGTACTTC. It specifies CASSLTTAGNIQYF.

The genes are TRBV7-8 and TRBJ2-7; 9 bases agree with TRBD1. CDR3 length: 13 amino acids. The V gene end was trimmed by 7 bases and the J gene end by 6 bases; junction bases not matched to a gene: 7. CDR1 is SGHVS, CDR2 FQNEAQ, per germline. The CDR3 protein is CASTRTGVREQYF. Written as DNA, the CDR3 is TGTGCCAGCACCCGGACAGGGGTACGCGAGCAGTACTTC. Variable domain in full (rest from reference TRBV7-8 and TRBJ2-7): GAGVSQSPRYKVAKRGQDVALRCDPISGHVSLFWYQQALGQGPEFLTYFQNEAQLDKSGLPSDRFFAERPEGSVSTLKIQRTQQEDSAVYLCASTRTGVREQYFGPGTRLTVT.

The chain is built from TRBV5-6 and TRBJ2-1, with a possible D match to TRBD2 (5 bases). V lost 4 bases and J 12 bases, leaving 14 bases between the germline ends. Germline-derived CDR1 and CDR2 are SGHDT and YYEEEE. The CDR3 has 12 residues. CDR3 sequence: CASSRSGIGQFF. The CDR3 coding sequence is TGTGCCAGCAGCCGATCCGGGATCGGGCAGTTCTTC.

The chain links TRBV7-9 to TRBJ1-3; no definite D call. The CDR3 runs 14 residues. Germline V gene sequence: CDR1 SEHNR, CDR2 FQNEAQ (reference sequence). The V end lost 2 bases, the J end lost 3 bases, and 8 bases lay between the germline ends. CDR3 in DNA: TGTGCCAGCAGCTTACAAGGGTTTGGAAACACCATATATTTT. Translated: CASSLQGFGNTIYF.